The clone carrying this TCR beta chain has only a few counts. Germline CDR1 and CDR2: LGHDT and YNNKEL (reference sequence). Trimming removed 2 bases at V and 6 bases at J, with 7 bases between. The CDR3 has 13 amino acids. Researchers attached unique molecular identifiers to individual cDNA molecules. MiXCR, applied by TCRdb to the 5' RACE reads, yields one record per CDR3 protein. The sample carries 70,000 to 95,000 distinct CDR3 sequences, roughly 14% recorded once. This specimen belongs to a study of early T cells in non-severe SARS-CoV-2 infection. Study-wide background: The input, bulk RNA from unsorted whole blood, was sequenced, and chains were unpaired.

The clonotype comes from an adult who was a healthcare worker with PCR-confirmed SARS-CoV-2 infection or an uninfected control (not recorded which). The V and J genes are TRBV3-1 and TRBJ2-2, with unresolved D. Sample: whole blood. The CDR3 DNA reads TGTGCCAGCAGCCAATCTCGATCCGGGGAGCTGTTTTTT. This codes for CASSQSRSGELFF.